This T cell receptor beta chain was obtained from a study of CD8 T cells in Susac syndrome. Germline loops: CDR1 GTSNPN, CDR2 SVGIG (reference sequence). V shed 4 bases and J shed 2 bases, with 15 bases lying between them. This CDR3 spans 14 amino acids. Random hexamers were used to reverse transcribe an amount of roughly 0.45 to 1 ug RNA. Each CDR3 protein gets one entry after TCRdb re-called the immunoSEQ multiplex PCR reads with MiXCR. In the table there are under 85,000 distinct CDR3 sequences, about 94% of which are singletons. The chain joins TRBV30 to TRBJ2-7; TRBD1 is a possible D gene (6 bases). The sequenced material came from CD8+ T cells from PBMCs. This receptor was obtained from a human donor with Susac syndrome. This CDR3 reads CAWNGPGQTYEQYF. The CDR3 DNA is TGTGCCTGGAATGGCCCCGGACAGACCTACGAGCAGTACTTC. Combining the CDR3 with reference TRBV30 and TRBJ2-7 gives the whole variable domain SQTIHQWPATLVQPVGSPLSLECTVEGTSNPNLYWYRQAAGRGLQLLFYSVGIGQISSEVPQNLSASRPQDRQFILSSKKLLLSDSGFYLCAWNGPGQTYEQYFGPGTRLTVT.